What follows are 22 T cell receptor beta chains derived from one specimen sequenced in a study of T cell responses to AZD1222 COVID-19 vaccine. The method was immunoSEQ multiplex PCR; TCRdb's version includes in-frame clones alone and lacks a portion of them. This sample carries approximately 99,000 clones, roughly nine tenths of them seen once, and the ten largest clones take roughly 8%. The specimen was peripheral blood, collected 28 days after the second AZD1222 dose. These TCRs come from an adult who received the AZD1222 COVID-19 vaccine.

V gene TRBV28 combines with J gene TRBJ2-7; 9 bases are a match to TRBD1. The CDR3 loop spans 16 amino acids. With V trimmed by 5 bases and J by 2 bases, 10 bases remained unmatched. CDR1 and CDR2 from the germline V gene are MDHEN and SYDVKM. CDR3 sequence reads: CASSPRSGTGPYEQYF. The CDR3 DNA follows: TGTGCCAGCAGTCCCCGGAGCGGGACAGGGCCCTACGAGCAGTACTTC.

This chain connects TRBV2 to TRBJ2-1; the match to TRBD2 covers 7 bases. CDR1 is SNHLY and CDR2 is FYNNEI in the germline V gene. J lost 8 bases, V lost 1 base, and 11 bases had no gene match. The CDR3 is made up of 16 amino acids. CDR3 in DNA: TGTGCCAGCAGTGAAGGCCCGGCGGGAGCAAGGTATGAGCAGTTCTTC. It codes for CASSEGPAGARYEQFF.

The rearrangement links TRBV28 to TRBJ2-7; 7 bases map to TRBD2. Losses at the gene ends were 7 bases for V and 4 bases for J; bases not matched to a gene: 4. Germline V gene sequence: CDR1 MDHEN, CDR2 SYDVKM. This CDR3 region has 12 residues. The DNA of the CDR3 is TGTGCCAGCATCTCTAGCGGATACGAGCAGTACTTC. As protein: CASISSGYEQYF.

The chain joins TRBV5-1 to TRBJ2-1, with 14 bases matching TRBD2. J gave up 10 bases and V 1 base, and 10 bases lay outside the gene matches. Germline V gene sequence: CDR1 SGHRS, CDR2 YFSETQ. The CDR3 is 17 amino acids. The CDR3 here is CASSLQGTSGSLREQFF. CDR3 in DNA: TGCGCCAGCAGCTTGCAAGGGACTAGCGGGAGCCTACGCGAGCAGTTCTTC.

V and J are TRBV19 and TRBJ1-5, with no clear D. V was shortened by 4 bases and J by 3 bases, with 16 bases between the two germline ends. The V gene's germline CDR1 is LNHDA and CDR2 SQIVND (reference sequence). The length of the CDR3 is 16 residues. The CDR3 region has the DNA TGTGCCAGTAGTACATCCGGGCCTAAAAACAATCAGCCCCAGCATTTT. Encoded protein: CASSTSGPKNNQPQHF.

The chain recombines TRBV4-1 with TRBJ2-7, with 8 bases identical to TRBD1. V lost 3 bases and J lost 7; bases outside the gene matches: 14. The germline V gene encodes CDR1 MGHRA and CDR2 YSYEKL. The CDR3 extends over 16 amino acids. The DNA for the CDR3 is TGCGCCAGCAGCCAGGGGACAGGTCTAATTTTTCTGGAGCAGTACTTC. This encodes CASSQGTGLIFLEQYF.

The chain employs TRBV5-6 and TRBJ1-1, with 9 bases that match TRBD1. This CDR3 is 14 amino acids long. Germline V gives CDR1 SGHDT, CDR2 YYEEEE. V lost 4 bases and J lost 5; bases outside the gene matches: 6. The CDR3 DNA sequence: TGTGCCAGCAGCCTCCGACAGGGGGGAACTGAAGCTTTCTTT. Protein product: CASSLRQGGTEAFF.

V usage is TRBV28 and J usage is TRBJ2-5, with 8 bases fitting TRBD1. CDR1 and CDR2 from the germline V gene are MDHEN and SYDVKM. With 5 bases clipped from V and 4 bases from J, the junction kept 9 bases outside the gene matches. There are 15 residues in the CDR3. CDR3 amino acids: CASSDLGQGRETQYF. CDR3 sequence (DNA): TGTGCCAGCAGTGACCTCGGACAGGGAAGAGAGACCCAGTACTTC. Based on the CDR3 plus reference TRBV28 and TRBJ2-5, the full variable domain is DVKVTQSSRYLVKRTGEKVFLECVQDMDHENMFWYRQDPGLGLRLIYFSYDVKMKEKGDIPEGYSVSREKKERFSLILESASTNQTSMYLCASSDLGQGRETQYFGPGTRLLVL.

This chain connects TRBV6-1 to TRBJ2-7, with 7 bases matching TRBD1. Germline-derived CDR1 and CDR2 are MNHNS and SASEGT. This CDR3 has 14 residues. The V segment lost 1 base and the J segment 3 bases; nucleotides outside the gene matches: 3. In DNA, the CDR3 is TGTGCCAGCAGTGAAGGGACAGGATTCTACGAGCAGTACTTC. Translation: CASSEGTGFYEQYF.

This clone was seen a few times. The J gene is TRBJ1-6, the V gene TRBV11-2, with D unresolved. Trimming left V 4 bases short and J 0 bases short, with 7 bases between. Germline values: CDR1 SGHAT, CDR2 FQNNGV. The CDR3 is made up of 15 amino acids. CDR3 coding DNA: TGTGCCAGCAGCTCAAGCGACTCCTATAATTCACCCCTCCACTTT. This gives the protein CASSSSDSYNSPLHF.

The rearrangement links TRBV20-1 to TRBJ2-1, with D maybe TRBD2 (6 bases). The V and J ends lost 6 bases and 10 bases respectively, with 13 bases between them. Germline CDR1 is DFQATT and CDR2 is SNEGSKA (reference sequence). There are 11 residues in the CDR3. CDR3 sequence (DNA): TGCAGTGCGAAAGGACTACGGGAGCAGTTCTTC. Translating it yields CSAKGLREQFF.

In this sample, this clone turned up a few times. The chain links TRBV3-1 (or the pseudogene TRBV3-2) to TRBJ2-7; D remains unclear. V lost 0 bases and J 5 bases, leaving 11 bases between the germline ends. Germline loops: CDR1 LGHDT, CDR2 YNNKEL (reference sequence). This CDR3 comprises 14 residues. The CDR3 loop is CASSQDVFHNEQYF. The CDR3 DNA follows: TGTGCCAGCAGCCAAGATGTCTTCCATAACGAGCAGTACTTC.

This chain uses TRBV7-9 with TRBJ2-2; no clear D. Per germline, CDR1 SEHNR and CDR2 FQNEAQ (reference sequence). There are 12 residues in the CDR3. The V end was cut by 5 bases, the J end by 2 bases, with 3 bases between. CDR3 region: CASSPNTGELFF. CDR3 DNA: TGTGCCAGCAGCCCTAACACCGGGGAGCTGTTTTTT.

In this sample, this clone turned up once. The V gene is TRBV7-3, the J gene TRBJ2-1; D ambiguous. The germline gives CDR1 SGHTA, CDR2 FQGTGA. Trimming took off 5 bases at V and 0 bases at J, with 8 bases between the two ends. The CDR3 loop spans 14 amino acids. The CDR3, as DNA: TGTGCCAGCAGCGCCGATAGCTCCTACAATGAGCAGTTCTTC. Its protein product is CASSADSSYNEQFF.

The chain links TRBV11-2 to TRBJ1-1, with D maybe TRBD1 (5 bases). This CDR3 is built from 13 residues. V was cut by 5 bases and J by 0 bases, with 7 bases left in between. The V gene's germline CDR1 is SGHAT and CDR2 FQNNGV. The CDR3 nucleotides are TGTGCCAGCAGCCAGGGTGTGAACACTGAAGCTTTCTTT. Amino acids: CASSQGVNTEAFF.

This chain connects TRBV7-2 to TRBJ2-7; TRBD2 matches at 7 bases. The germline V gene has CDR1 SGHTA and CDR2 FQGNSA. After removal of 2 bases from V and 2 bases from J, the junction contained 15 bases not matched to a gene. The CDR3 is made up of 18 amino acids. The chain's CDR3 is CASSLRTPLAGVPYEQYF. The CDR3 nucleotides are TGTGCCAGCAGCTTAAGGACCCCATTGGCGGGAGTCCCCTACGAGCAGTACTTC.

In this sample, this clone turned up once. V gene TRBV3-1 (or the pseudogene TRBV3-2) combines with J gene TRBJ2-5; D call uncertain. In germline, CDR1 is LGHDT, CDR2 YNNKEL (reference sequence). The length of the CDR3 is 15 residues. V gave up 0 bases and J gave up 2 bases, with 10 bases separating them. This chain's CDR3 is CASSQDLEIQETQYF. The CDR3 nucleotides are TGTGCCAGCAGCCAAGATCTCGAGATACAAGAGACCCAGTACTTC.

This clone was observed a few times. The rearrangement uses TRBV20-1 and TRBJ2-7; perhaps TRBD1 as D (6 bases). Trimming cost V 3 bases and J 0 bases, with 21 bases left between them. There are 17 residues in the CDR3. Germline V gene sequence: CDR1 DFQATT, CDR2 SNEGSKA (reference sequence). CDR3 protein: CSASSSPGHYFSYEQYF. The CDR3 bases are TGCAGTGCTAGTTCTTCTCCGGGACACTATTTCTCCTACGAGCAGTACTTC.

The chain employs TRBV18 and TRBJ1-1; D ambiguous. V was shortened by 6 bases and J by 2 bases, with 10 bases between the two germline ends. Germline CDR1 is KGHSH and CDR2 is LQKENI. CDR3 length: 13 residues. The CDR3 nucleotides read TGTGCCAGCTCCCGGGCAATTAACACTGAAGCTTTCTTT. Its translation is CASSRAINTEAFF.

This clone was found once. DNA of the CDR3: TGCAGCGTTGATGGGTCCTACAATGAGCAGTTCTTC. Translation gives CSVDGSYNEQFF. The chain is built from TRBV29-1 and TRBJ2-1; no reliable D call. The V end was cut by 3 bases, the J end by 1 base, with 4 bases between. CDR3 size: 12 residues. In germline, CDR1 is SQVTM, CDR2 ANQGSEA.

This chain links TRBV6-5 with TRBJ2-7, with D maybe TRBD2 (6 bases). Germline V gene sequence: CDR1 MNHEY, CDR2 SVGAGI. The length of the CDR3 is 15 residues. Trimming shortened V by 0 bases and J by 4 bases, and 13 bases separated the two germline ends. The CDR3 is CASSYSLESGYEQYF. The CDR3 region has the DNA TGTGCCAGCAGTTACTCGCTCGAGAGCGGGTACGAGCAGTACTTC.

The chain uses TRBV7-3 and TRBJ2-1, with 11 bases fitting TRBD2. Germline CDR1 and CDR2: SGHTA and FQGTGA. The V segment lost 0 bases and the J segment 9 bases; nucleotides outside the gene matches: 1. The CDR3 contains 14 residues. CDR3 bases: TGTGCCAGCAGCTTAACTAGCGGGAGGGGTGAGCAGTTCTTC. This sequence encodes CASSLTSGRGEQFF. The variable domain in full, with the rest retrieved from reference TRBV7-3 and TRBJ2-1, is GAGVSQTPSNKVTEKGKYVELRCDPISGHTALYWYRQSLGQGPEFLIYFQGTGAADDSGLPNDRFFAVRPEGSVSTLKIQRTERGDSAVYLCASSLTSGRGEQFFGPGTRLTVL.